This T cell receptor (beta chain) was sequenced in a study of identifying expanded T cells in peripheral blood. Libraries were prepared by immunoSEQ multiplex PCR; TCRdb keeps only in-frame clonotypes and omits some of them. The repertoire holds 95,000 to 100,000 clones, with 87% as singletons. The germline gives CDR1 SNHLY, CDR2 FYNNEI. Trimming removed 2 bases from V and 2 bases from J, with 12 bases in between. The CDR3 is made up of 15 amino acids. The origin of this receptor is a person between 18 and 75 years old in good health. Sequencing was carried out using blood. V is TRBV2 and J is TRBJ2-5; D may be TRBD1 or TRBD2 (5 bases each). In nucleotides, the CDR3 is TGTGCCAGCAGTGAACGCCTGGGGGAGCAAGAGACCCAGTACTTC. This sequence encodes CASSERLGEQETQYF.